Included here is one T cell receptor (beta chain) sequence, with context. Its binding antigen is unknown. The record has no base qualities; no much larger clone is one base away. The CDR3 holds 15 amino acids from the cysteine to the phenylalanine. Kept here is only the CDR3 DNA, which spans 45 bases and is read in frame from base 1. CDR1 and CDR2 are read off the germline V gene (reference sequence) as MNHNY and SVGAGI. V ends up 6 bases short and J 5 bases short, with an unmatched junction base count of 10. Sequencer: Illumina NovaSeq 6000. cDNA libraries for TCRalpha and TCRbeta were prepared by 5'RACE using constant-segment primers, with sample barcodes and unique molecular identifiers added. RNA was extracted from every sample with Trizol reagent. The libraries were amplified in two PCR steps, and the second step added a second sample barcode and Illumina TruSeq adapters. Sequencing of libraries was performed on an Illumina NovaSeq with 2 x 150 bp paired-end reads. As for the original processing: The reads were demultiplexed and collapsed into UMI-guided consensus sequences using migec v1.2.7. Using mixcr v2.1.11, UMI consensuses were aligned to TRA and TRB V and J templates and then assembled into clonotypes. A clonotype was counted as expanded or contracted only when both edgeR and NoisET called the clonotype significant, with the noise models trained on biological replicates. For edgeR calls, the cutoffs were a false discovery rate-adjusted p below 0.01 and a log2 fold-change threshold of 1. PCA with hierarchical clustering of max-normalized trajectories of the 1000 most abundant clonotypes was used as exploratory dynamics analysis. The CD4 or CD8 phenotype of responding clones was assigned using the separately sequenced CD4+ and CD8+ repertoires. TCRdb cleaned the public reads at Q25 with fastp, built clones with MiXCR and kept in-frame beta chains. One record per CDR3 amino acid sequence lists the most common genes and DNA. In this record, the V and J calls reflect TCRdb's handling and not the investigators' own analysis. The sample has about half a million distinct CDR3 sequences on record, around a sixth of them singletons. Around an eighth of the sample is taken by the ten largest.

Ficoll-Paque density gradient centrifugation was used to isolate PBMCs. This sample is part of a study of T-cell memory formation after mild COVID-19 (dated by TCRdb to 2020 to 2022). Study-wide context: TCR sequence clusters from the two donors were found to be largely donor specific. T-cell clones expanding and contracting after mild COVID-19 in a couple of donors were tracked by longitudinal TCRalpha and TCRbeta repertoire sequencing. Two young, previously healthy adult volunteers made up the cohort, one male and one female. Broad study findings and their caveats: From day 15 to 85, contracting clones showed balanced CD4/CD8 phenotypes, whereas a second wave of clones that expanded from day 15 to 37 leaned towards CD4+. Only a couple of mild cases were covered by the study, and larger cohorts that include severe cases with pre-infection samples were considered necessary. Some responding clones were detected in pre-infection memory, suggesting pre-existing cross-reactive memory T cells joined the SARS-CoV-2 response. Contracting CD4+ clones were found mainly in CM and EM memory subsets, while CD8+ clones were enriched in EMRA. SARS-CoV-2 specificity of the second-wave clones peaking on day 37 was not confirmed.

The sequence was collected from an adult woman who had mild COVID-19 (a few samples of this study predate the infection). The sample titles of this study are shuffled in the database, so cell type and time point are left out; the donor was told from shared clones. This receptor chain uses TRBV6-6 and TRBJ1-2, and TRBD1 matches 9 of the central bases. Sequencing was performed on PBMCs or a T cell subset sorted from them (not recorded which). The base sequence is TGTGCCAGCAGAAAACGGACAGGGGAGCGGTATGGCTACACCTTC. Its coded protein is CASRKRTGERYGYTF.